One sample yielded the 20 T cell receptor beta chains listed below, sequenced in a study of blood T cell repertoires in COVID-19. Assay used: immunoSEQ multiplex PCR; TCRdb lists only in-frame clones, some missing. The sample yields around 78,000 clones, over 70% seen once. Material for sequencing was peripheral blood. These receptors all stem from a human donor in a cohort sampled during active COVID-19.

This clone appeared a single time. The chain has TRBV27 and TRBJ2-2, with 9 bases aligning to TRBD1. The CDR3 runs 14 residues. From germline, CDR1 is MNHEY and CDR2 SMNVEV (reference sequence). The V and J ends lost 3 bases and 6 bases, in that order; junction bases with no gene match: 2. The CDR3 here is CASSFRQGAGELFF. The DNA for the CDR3 is TGTGCCAGCAGTTTCAGACAGGGGGCCGGGGAGCTGTTTTTT.

This chain joins TRBV18 and TRBJ1-2; 11 bases line up with TRBD1. The CDR3 spans 16 residues. The V segment lost 6 bases and the J segment 5 bases; nucleotides outside the gene matches: 11. Germline values: CDR1 KGHSH, CDR2 LQKENI. The CDR3, as DNA: TGTGCCAGCTCCCTCTCCGGGACAGGGGGAAATTATGGCTACACCTTC. Translated, it gives CASSLSGTGGNYGYTF.

The chain links TRBV6-2 or TRBV6-3 to TRBJ2-1; 13 bases line up with TRBD2. Germline V CDR1 and CDR2: MNHEY, SVGEGT. Losses at the gene ends were 6 bases for V and 0 bases for J; bases not matched to a gene: 8. This CDR3 comprises 18 residues. CDR3 protein: CASSPTSGGRSSYNEQFF. CDR3 DNA sequence: TGTGCCAGCAGCCCGACTAGCGGGGGGCGGAGCTCCTACAATGAGCAGTTCTTC.

CDR3 loop: CASRKTGAGNTIYF. CDR3 nucleotide sequence: TGCGCCAGCAGAAAGACAGGGGCTGGAAACACCATATATTTT. V usage is TRBV5-1 and J usage is TRBJ1-3, with 8 bases that match TRBD1. The V gene's germline CDR1 is SGHRS and CDR2 YFSETQ. The CDR3 spans 14 residues. J lost 2 bases, V lost 5 bases, and 3 bases had no gene match.

This chain joins TRBV19 and TRBJ1-3, with 7 bases aligning to TRBD1. V lost 1 base, J lost 3 bases, and 6 bases stayed unmatched. CDR3 size: 16 residues. Germline lookup yields CDR1 LNHDA and CDR2 SQIVND (reference sequence). CDR3 in amino acids: CASSIGRGGSGNTIYF. In DNA form, the CDR3 reads TGTGCCAGTAGTATAGGACGAGGGGGCAGTGGAAACACCATATATTTT.

V is TRBV4-3 and J is TRBJ2-2; 12 bases are a match to TRBD1. V was pared by 4 bases and J by 5 bases, with 5 bases of the junction left unmatched. The CDR3 length is 16 residues. The germline V gene has CDR1 LGHNA and CDR2 YSLEER. The CDR3 DNA is TGCGCCAGCAGCCCCGGGACAGGGGGCTGGACCGGGGAGCTGTTTTTT. This translates into CASSPGTGGWTGELFF.

V gene TRBV7-2 combines with J gene TRBJ1-6; 9 bases line up with TRBD1. With V trimmed by 6 bases and J by 5 bases, 5 bases remained unmatched. The CDR3 is made up of 15 amino acids. Germline values: CDR1 SGHTA, CDR2 FQGNSA. Here the CDR3 reads CASRPGQGNNSPLHF. The CDR3 DNA follows: TGTGCCAGCAGACCGGGACAGGGAAATAATTCACCCCTCCACTTT.

The chain joins TRBV27 to TRBJ2-1, with 8 bases lining up with TRBD1. The length of the CDR3 is 15 residues. V was pared by 6 bases and J by 4 bases, with 8 bases of the junction left unmatched. The germline gives CDR1 MNHEY, CDR2 SMNVEV (reference sequence). CDR3 sequence (DNA): TGTGCCAGCAGAACTGGGACAGGACCTTACAATGAGCAGTTCTTC. Amino acid sequence: CASRTGTGPYNEQFF.

V gene TRBV19 combines with J gene TRBJ2-1; the D gene is possibly TRBD2 (6 bases). The CDR3 length is 15 residues. Trimming shortened V by 8 bases and J by 0 bases, and 14 bases separated the two germline ends. CDR1 LNHDA and CDR2 SQIVND come from the germline V gene (reference sequence). This chain's CDR3 is CASAPTGDSYNEQFF. DNA for the CDR3: TGTGCCAGTGCACCCACGGGGGACTCCTACAATGAGCAGTTCTTC.

The V call is TRBV10-3, the J call TRBJ1-2, with D hard to call. V shed 3 bases and J shed 5 bases, with 13 bases lying between them. This CDR3 contains 14 residues. The germline gives CDR1 ENHRY, CDR2 SYGVKD. The CDR3 DNA reads as TGTGCCATCAGTGACGGGGAGACTACTTATGGCTACACCTTC. Encoded protein: CAISDGETTYGYTF.

This clone was counted only a few times. The rearrangement links TRBV28 to TRBJ2-2; weak D call: TRBD1 (5 bases). V dropped 4 bases and J dropped 0 bases, with 9 bases sitting between them. Germline-derived CDR1 and CDR2 are MDHEN and SYDVKM. The CDR3 loop spans 15 amino acids. The CDR3 DNA sequence: TGTGCCAGCAGTTCAGGGTTGCCGAACACCGGGGAGCTGTTTTTT. The encoded protein is CASSSGLPNTGELFF.

The genes are TRBV2 and TRBJ2-7; 8 bases line up with TRBD1. The CDR3 contains 15 residues. Germline-derived CDR1 and CDR2 are SNHLY and FYNNEI. With 7 bases clipped from V and 6 bases from J, the junction kept 14 bases outside the gene matches. DNA of the CDR3: TGTGCCAGCATTTACAATTCCGGGACAGGACTCGAGCAGTACTTC. Its translation is CASIYNSGTGLEQYF.

V and J are TRBV7-9 and TRBJ1-3; D gene unclear. CDR3 size: 12 residues. V lost 8 bases and J lost 3, with 8 bases in between. CDR1 is SEHNR, CDR2 FQNEAQ, per germline (reference sequence). The CDR3 DNA sequence: TGTGCCAGCCCCTCCCTTGGAAACACCATATATTTT. Its protein product is CASPSLGNTIYF.

This rearrangement joins TRBV5-4 to TRBJ2-7; D possibly corresponds to TRBD2 (6 bases). Germline V lookup: CDR1 SGHNT, CDR2 YYREEE (reference sequence). The CDR3 covers 14 residues. V lost 2 bases and J 3 bases, leaving 12 bases between the germline ends. The CDR3 region has the DNA TGTGCCAGCAGCTTCAGCGGGCCCGACTACGAGCAGTACTTC. It encodes CASSFSGPDYEQYF.

CDR3 sequence (DNA): TGTGCCAGCAGTCCCCGTCCGGGACAGAGCTCCTACAATGAGCAGTTCTTC. Encoded protein: CASSPRPGQSSYNEQFF. The chain links TRBV6-6 to TRBJ2-1; 7 bases are a match to TRBD1. V was clipped by 5 bases and J by 0 bases; unmatched bases: 10. The V gene's germline CDR1 is MNHNY and CDR2 SVGAGI (reference sequence). CDR3 length: 17 amino acids.

The J gene is TRBJ1-2, the V gene TRBV7-9, with D hard to call. The CDR3 length is 14 residues. Trimming removed 5 bases at V and 5 bases at J, with 15 bases between. Germline V lookup: CDR1 SEHNR, CDR2 FQNEAQ (reference sequence). The CDR3 bases are TGTGCCAGCAGCCCTGCGGGATCGACTTATGGCTACACCTTC. Its protein is CASSPAGSTYGYTF. The variable domain in full, completed from reference TRBV7-9 and TRBJ1-2, reads DTGVSQNPRHKITKRGQNVTFRCDPISEHNRLYWYRQTLGQGPEFLTYFQNEAQLEKSRLLSDRFSAERPKGSFSTLEIQRTEQGDSAMYLCASSPAGSTYGYTFGSGTRLTVV.

The V gene is TRBV11-3, the J gene TRBJ1-6; maybe TRBD1 (5 bases). The CDR3 extends over 15 amino acids. Germline V gene data show CDR1 as SGHNT and CDR2 as YENEEA. The germline V and J ends were trimmed by 5 bases and 7 bases, with 15 bases remaining between them. CDR3 in amino acids: CASSPGWGENSPLHF. The CDR3 bases are TGTGCCAGCAGCCCCGGGTGGGGGGAGAATTCACCCCTCCACTTT.

The V gene is TRBV5-4, the J gene TRBJ2-7, with TRBD1 identical over 7 bases. Germline CDR1 is SGHNT and CDR2 is YYREEE (reference sequence). V lost 0 bases and J lost 7; bases outside the gene matches: 10. The length of the CDR3 is 15 residues. CDR3 sequence: CASSLEVGGVGEQYF. The CDR3 nucleotides read TGTGCCAGCAGCTTGGAGGTAGGGGGCGTGGGAGAGCAGTACTTC.

V and J are TRBV10-2 and TRBJ2-3; 7 positions match TRBD2. J lost 5 bases, V lost 8 bases, and 13 bases had no gene match. The CDR3 sequence is 15 residues long. Per the germline V gene, CDR1 is WSHSY and CDR2 is SAAADI. CDR3 bases: TGCGCCAGCTCACCCGGTGCTAGCGGAGGAGATACGCAGTATTTT. Its protein product is CASSPGASGGDTQYF.

This chain links TRBV7-2 with TRBJ2-7; 9 bases are a match to TRBD2. The V segment lost 2 bases and the J segment 3 bases; nucleotides outside the gene matches: 5. Germline loops: CDR1 SGHTA, CDR2 FQGNSA. The CDR3 loop spans 15 amino acids. In DNA form, the CDR3 reads TGTGCCAGCAGCTTATTGGCGGGGGGGTTCTACGAGCAGTACTTC. Protein: CASSLLAGGFYEQYF.